This paragraph reports one TCR beta chain. The data originate from a study of blood T cell repertoires in COVID-19. For the study at large: Samples taken during acute and convalescent COVID-19 were collected in the United States, Italy and Spain.

In the source study's methods: Amplification of reference gene primers was used by the study to estimate nucleated cell counts. Clones were sequenced by immunoSEQ multiplex PCR, and TCRdb holds only the in-frame ones, with some missing. V, J and clone size are those of that table, while D and trimming were read from the DNA. The top ten hold 5.5% to 8.5% of the sample, which has approximately 170,000 clones, 86% seen once. This CDR3 region has 15 residues. With 1 base removed from V and 1 base from J, the gap between germline ends came to 10 bases. Germline V gives CDR1 SGHTS, CDR2 YDEGEE. What was sequenced was peripheral blood. The TCR originated in a woman of 80 years or more in a cohort sampled during active or convalescent COVID-19. The V gene is TRBV5-8, the J gene TRBJ2-3, with a tentative D call TRBD1 (5 bases). CDR3 in DNA: TGTGCCAGCAGCTTGCAGGGCTCCGGCACAGATACGCAGTATTTT. This encodes CASSLQGSGTDTQYF.